This T cell receptor (beta chain) came from a study of post-analysis software for immune sequencing data (dated by TCRdb to the mid-2010s). With respect to the entire study: Relapsing-remitting, secondary progressive and progressive-relapsing multiple sclerosis were recorded as disease courses, and subtype annotation was lacking for some patients. A subset of samples was prepared in parallel using single-end sample barcoding, then pooled and co-amplified after Illumina adapter ligation. The patient repertoires were compared against 11 previously published healthy control repertoires obtained from donors aged roughly 6 to 25 years. Overall study results and their limits: Strong co-clustering of samples prepared in the same batch was shown by direct clustering with F measure, prompting a batch-effect correction. Significantly lower normalized Chao1 diversity was found in multiple sclerosis patients than in controls, suggesting substantial peripheral T-cell clonal expansion. The control group was slightly older than the multiple sclerosis patient group. Significantly higher frequencies in patients than in controls were found for about 5 TRBV segments, including TRBV5-6, TRBV5-1 and TRBV20-1.

This clonotype was seen only a few times. Its antigen target is currently unknown. No clone much larger than this one lies a single base away; base qualities are absent. To demonstrate the VDJtools post-analysis software, TCR beta repertoires were profiled from the peripheral blood of over ten young patients with multiple sclerosis. The patients with multiple sclerosis were children and adolescents between 6 and 15 years of age. The CDR3 covers 12 residues, taking in both the cysteine and the phenylalanine. The kept DNA is CDR3 alone, 36 bases in frame from the first base. Relative to germline, V is 2 bases shorter and J is 3 bases shorter, with 5 bases between their ends. Library construction relied on PCR. The sequencer was an Illumina HiSeq 2500. To reduce PCR and sequencing biases, unique molecular identifiers were incorporated into the TCR beta cDNA libraries. Every 1 to 10 million input T cells yielded 500,000 or so cDNA molecules, meaning each molecule approximated one T cell. The patient libraries were prepared and sequenced using the same protocol as the earlier healthy control dataset. Within a given batch, samples were prepared together, multiplexed and sequenced on the same HiSeq lane. The published analysis was carried out like this. Raw barcoded reads were processed with MIGEC, discarding single-read molecular identifier groups before consensus assembly and CDR3 extraction. VDJtools was used for post-analysis of the clonotype tables, with diversity normalized by down-sampling every dataset to the smallest sample size. Repertoire overlap clustering matched CDR3 amino acid but not nucleotide sequences to correct batch-related cross-sample contamination. The public reads were quality trimmed at Q25 with fastp and then assembled into clones with MiXCR by TCRdb, keeping productive beta chains. Every CDR3 protein is listed once, alongside the most common genes and DNA of its rows. Clone size and V and J calls follow TCRdb, not the original study. In this sample the table shows about 430,000 distinct CDR3 sequences, approximately 37% of which occur a single time. The top ten clonotypes cover around 8% of the sample.

Material: blood. The chain links TRBV12-3 or TRBV12-4 with TRBJ2-7, with the D gene uncertain. This TCR was sampled from a girl aged 2 to 10 with multiple sclerosis. The CDR3 loop reads CASSLRLYEQYF. The DNA reads as follows: TGTGCCAGCAGTTTACGCCTCTACGAGCAGTACTTC.